This passage covers 11 T cell receptor beta chains from one sample sequenced in a study of blood T cell repertoires in COVID-19 (dated by TCRdb to 2020 to 2022). Receptor amplification or capture employed the immunoSEQ multiplex PCR assay. TCRdb retrieved this table from immuneACCESS and kept in-frame rearrangements only. Not all clones are present; in checked studies, unresolved V genes account for under half, and no reason is known for the remainder. The sample contains some 450,000 clones, around nine tenths of them found a single time. The ten largest make up less than 0.95% of the sample. Material for sequencing was peripheral blood. The receptor source for this set is a man younger than 35 with COVID-19, enrolled during active disease.

In its sample, this clone was seen once. V usage is TRBV6-5 and J usage is TRBJ1-6; a weak D match, TRBD1 (5 bases). The CDR3 has 15 amino acids. The germline CDR1 and CDR2 sequences are MNHEY and SVGAGI. V lost 1 base and J lost 9, with 13 bases in between. The CDR3 loop is CASSYWRGRGSPLHF. The CDR3 nucleotides read TGTGCCAGCAGTTACTGGCGGGGAAGGGGTTCACCCCTCCACTTT.

V and J are TRBV24-1 and TRBJ2-5; 11 bases are a match to TRBD2. Germline CDR1 reads KGHDR; CDR2 reads SFDVKD. The CDR3 sequence is 20 residues long. J lost 2 bases, V lost 3 bases, and 16 bases had no gene match. The CDR3 bases are TGTGCCACCAGTGATACCGGGACTAGCGGAGGACCACTGTATCAAGAGACCCAGTACTTC. It yields the protein CATSDTGTSGGPLYQETQYF.

The rearrangement joins TRBV18 to TRBJ2-2; the match to TRBD1 covers 8 bases. Germline V lookup: CDR1 KGHSH, CDR2 LQKENI. CDR3 length: 16 residues. Losses at the gene ends were 4 bases for V and 5 bases for J; bases not matched to a gene: 9. The CDR3 here is CASSRLDREVTGELFF. CDR3 nucleotides: TGTGCCAGCTCACGACTGGACAGGGAAGTAACCGGGGAGCTGTTTTTT.

The rearrangement joins TRBV2 to TRBJ2-2; a weak D match, TRBD1 (6 bases). Between the trimmed V and J ends, which lost 6 bases and 7 bases, there was a span of 15 bases. Germline CDR1 SNHLY, CDR2 FYNNEI. This CDR3 has 14 amino acids. CDR3 loop: CASSRGLLSGELFF. CDR3 nucleotides: TGTGCCAGCAGCAGGGGCCTTTTGAGCGGGGAGCTGTTTTTT.

The chain recombines TRBV7-9 with TRBJ2-7; TRBD2 is a possible D gene (6 bases). Germline CDR1 and CDR2: SEHNR and FQNEAQ (reference sequence). V shed 6 bases and J shed 5 bases, with 17 bases lying between them. This CDR3 contains 14 residues. CDR3 in DNA: TGTGCCAGCAGACAACTTACTAGCTTCCACGAGCAGTACTTC. Protein: CASRQLTSFHEQYF.

This clone was seen once. The rearrangement joins TRBV18 to TRBJ2-3; the match to TRBD2 covers 11 bases. V lost 3 bases, J lost 0 bases, and 8 bases stayed unmatched. This CDR3 contains 18 residues. Germline V lookup: CDR1 KGHSH, CDR2 LQKENI. The DNA for the CDR3 is TGTGCCAGCTCACCCCTAGGGGGACTAGCGGCTAGCACAGATACGCAGTATTTT. This sequence encodes CASSPLGGLAASTDTQYF.

This chain links TRBV5-4 with TRBJ2-7, with 8 bases fitting TRBD2. Per the germline V gene, CDR1 is SGHNT and CDR2 is YYREEE (reference sequence). The CDR3 runs to 16 residues. V was pared by 2 bases and J by 5 bases, with 12 bases of the junction left unmatched. The CDR3 DNA follows: TGTGCCAGCAGCTTAGGGGTAGCGGGACCCCGGGACGAGCAGTACTTC. Translation gives CASSLGVAGPRDEQYF.

The sample holds one count of this clone. The V gene is TRBV4-1, the J gene TRBJ2-1; TRBD2 aligns across 13 bases. Germline V gene data show CDR1 as MGHRA and CDR2 as YSYEKL. The CDR3 runs 18 residues. J lost 8 bases, V lost 2 bases, and 12 bases had no gene match. CDR3 DNA: TGCGCCAGCAGCCAATCCACGAGCCGGACTAGCGGGAGTGATGAGCAGTTCTTC. Amino acid sequence: CASSQSTSRTSGSDEQFF.

The chain employs TRBV5-4 and TRBJ2-3; 8 positions agree with TRBD1. V shed 4 bases, J shed 2 bases, and the junction held 3 bases outside the gene matches. Germline CDR1 is SGHNT and CDR2 is YYREEE (reference sequence). The CDR3 covers 14 residues. The CDR3 loop reads CASSPDRDTDTQYF. Here the CDR3 DNA reads TGTGCCAGCAGCCCGGACAGGGACACAGATACGCAGTATTTT.

The rearrangement uses TRBV5-1 and TRBJ1-2; 9 bases fit TRBD1. The junction had 11 bases not matched to a gene; V was cut back by 4 bases and J by 1 base. The V gene's germline CDR1 is SGHRS and CDR2 YFSETQ. The CDR3 totals 17 residues. CDR3: CASSQTTWTGVNYGYTF. Here the CDR3 DNA reads TGCGCCAGCAGCCAGACCACCTGGACAGGGGTTAACTATGGCTACACCTTC.

In its sample, this clone was seen once. The rearrangement uses TRBV3-1 (or the pseudogene TRBV3-2) and TRBJ2-1, with 9 bases fitting TRBD2. Germline assignment: CDR1 LGHDT and CDR2 YNNKEL (reference sequence). Trimming at V came to 0 bases and at J to 1 base, leaving 1 base not matched to a gene. The CDR3 has 16 amino acids. The DNA for the CDR3 is TGTGCCAGCAGCCAAGAGACTAGCGGATCCTACAATGAGCAGTTCTTC. Protein: CASSQETSGSYNEQFF.